Listed below are T cell receptor beta chains from one sample, sequenced in a study of post-analysis software for immune sequencing data. TCRdb re-called the PCR reads with MiXCR, one entry per CDR3 protein. The sample includes around 200,000 distinct CDR3 sequences, approximately 28% seen only once; the top ten take 3% to 4%. Material for sequencing was blood. The receptor source for this set is a girl aged 2 to 17 with multiple sclerosis. Each CDR3 is given with its conserved first and last residue. The order of the fields is D gene, J gene, V gene, clone size, CDR3 protein, CDR3 DNA. The D gene is left open where the match is weak. Rows may omit the clone size; those that give it use once, few, many or a size class.

- TRBJ2-5 TRBV5-1 few CASSLKDPLQETQYF TGCGCCAGCAGCTTGAAGGACCCGCTCCAAGAGACCCAGTACTTC
- TRBJ1-1 TRBV20-1 few CSALYSGRNTEAFF TGCAGTGCTCTCTACTCCGGACGCAACACTGAAGCTTTCTTT
- TRBJ1-4 TRBV20-1 - CSAFSGKRFF TGCAGTGCTTTTAGCGGGAAACGGTTTTTT
- TRBJ2-1 TRBV5-1 many CASSPGTESNEQFF TGCGCCAGCAGCCCCGGGACGGAGTCGAATGAGCAGTTCTTC
- TRBJ1-5 TRBV20-1 few CSARSQDQPQHF TGCAGTGCTAGATCTCAGGATCAGCCCCAGCATTTT
- TRBJ1-4 TRBV25-1 few CASSVAGTLSEKLFF TGTGCCAGCAGTGTCGCCGGGACCCTTAGTGAAAAACTGTTTTTT
- TRBJ2-7 TRBV27 many CASRPIWGEQYF TGTGCCAGCAGGCCAATTTGGGGCGAGCAGTACTTC
TRBD1 TRBJ2-6 TRBV7-6 - CASSFKSGTGDSGANVLTF TGTGCCAGCAGCTTTAAGTCCGGGACAGGGGACTCTGGGGCCAACGTCCTGACTTTC
TRBD1 TRBJ2-1 TRBV7-9 - CASSLTGGDNEQFF TGTGCCAGCAGCTTGACAGGGGGGGACAATGAGCAGTTCTTC
- TRBJ1-1 TRBV7-9 - CASSPPRGSMNTEAFF TGTGCCAGCAGCCCCCCGAGGGGATCCATGAACACTGAAGCTTTCTTT
- TRBJ2-3 TRBV27 - CASNQGRGTDTQYF TGTGCCAGCAACCAGGGGAGGGGGACAGATACGCAGTATTTT
TRBD1 TRBJ1-1 TRBV29-1 few CSVARTGMNTEAFF TGCAGCGTTGCGAGGACAGGGATGAACACTGAAGCTTTCTTT
- TRBJ2-2 TRBV18 few CASSQSVDLNTGELFF TGTGCCAGCTCACAGTCGGTGGACCTAAACACCGGGGAGCTGTTTTTT
- TRBJ2-1 TRBV5-1 few CASSRLAPLDNEQFF TGCGCCAGCAGCCGCCTAGCGCCCCTGGACAATGAGCAGTTCTTC
TRBD2 TRBJ2-1 TRBV20-1 few CSAPRRSGGSYNEQFF TGCAGTGCGCCAAGAAGGAGCGGGGGCTCCTACAATGAGCAGTTCTTC
- TRBJ1-1 TRBV5-1 - CASSSQVSPEAFF TGCGCCAGCAGCTCACAGGTTAGCCCTGAAGCTTTCTTT
- TRBJ2-1 TRBV7-7 few CASSFLDSYNEQFF TGTGCTAGCAGCTTCCTAGATTCCTACAATGAGCAGTTCTTC
TRBD2 TRBJ2-1 TRBV11-1 few CASSLAPGTSGTYEQFF TGTGCCAGCAGCTTAGCTCCAGGGACTAGCGGGACTTATGAGCAGTTCTTC
- TRBJ2-7 TRBV28 many CASSFSLSYEQYF TGTGCCAGCAGTTTTAGTCTCAGCTACGAGCAGTACTTC
TRBD1 TRBJ2-5 TRBV15 many CATSRGTGVQETQYF TGTGCCACCAGCAGAGGAACAGGGGTCCAAGAGACCCAGTACTTC
- TRBJ2-7 TRBV27 - CASSLSTAYRPYF TGTGCCAGCAGTCTCTCGACAGCATATAGGCCGTACTTC
TRBD1 TRBJ1-6 TRBV7-9 - CASSSHDTQGARSPLHF TGTGCCAGCAGCTCCCACGACACTCAGGGGGCTCGTTCACCCCTCCACTTT
- TRBJ1-1 TRBV29-1 - CSVTTGNTEAFF TGCAGCGTTACGACGGGAAACACTGAAGCTTTCTTT
- TRBJ1-6 TRBV6-5 few CASSRTRTDNSPLHF TGTGCCAGCAGTCGGACTCGGACGGATAATTCACCCCTCCACTTT
- TRBJ1-1 TRBV20-1 many CSASIGVYTEAFF TGCAGTGCTAGTATTGGGGTTTACACTGAAGCTTTCTTT
TRBD1 TRBJ2-7 TRBV6-5 many CASSYRTGPYEQYF TGTGCCAGCAGTTATCGGACAGGTCCCTACGAGCAGTACTTC
- TRBJ1-2 TRBV7-9 - CASSPSLAGHGYTF TGTGCCAGCAGCCCCTCTTTGGCAGGGCACGGCTACACCTTC
- TRBJ2-3 TRBV4-1 many CASSRYLAKAGTQYF TGCGCCAGCAGCCGCTATCTAGCGAAGGCGGGTACGCAGTATTTT
- TRBJ2-1 TRBV20-1 - CSARSRPETQFF TGCAGTGCTAGATCGCGTCCGGAGACCCAGTTCTTC
TRBD1 TRBJ1-2 TRBV20-1 few CSASPESGQGARGYTF TGCAGTGCTAGCCCCGAATCGGGACAGGGGGCGCGTGGCTACACCTTC
TRBD1 TRBJ2-7 TRBV2 - CASREQGAGYEQYF TGTGCCAGCAGGGAGCAGGGGGCAGGCTACGAGCAGTACTTC
- TRBJ2-7 TRBV18 - CASSRAGTSSYKQYF TGTGCCAGCTCACGGGCAGGGACCAGCTCCTACAAGCAGTACTTC
- TRBJ1-6 TRBV18 - CASSPNVAQDGNSPLHF TGTGCCAGCTCACCAAACGTCGCCCAGGACGGAAATTCACCCCTCCACTTT
TRBD1 TRBJ1-1 TRBV6-6 few CASKERTGANTEAFF TGTGCCAGCAAAGAAAGGACAGGCGCCAACACTGAAGCTTTCTTT
- TRBJ1-1 TRBV6-5 few CVSSTTGHMNTEAFF TGTGTCAGCAGTACCACAGGGCATATGAACACTGAAGCTTTCTTT
- TRBJ2-3 TRBV5-1 - CASSFGGAGDTQYF TGCGCCAGCAGCTTCGGGGGAGCAGGGGATACGCAGTATTTT
- TRBJ2-6 TRBV12-5 - CASGLTSRGLLHSGANVLTF TGTGCTAGTGGTTTGACCTCCCGGGGACTCCTGCACTCTGGGGCCAACGTCCTGACTTTC
- TRBJ2-7 TRBV28 - CASGWGDSPYEQYF TGTGCCAGCGGGTGGGGGGACAGTCCCTACGAGCAGTACTTC
TRBD1 TRBJ2-3 TRBV20-1 many CSAQGQGFLDTQYF TGCAGTGCCCAGGGACAGGGTTTTCTAGATACGCAGTATTTT
TRBD2 TRBJ2-3 TRBV7-2 many CASSRGLAPTDTQYF TGTGCCAGCAGCCGGGGACTAGCCCCCACAGATACGCAGTATTTT
TRBD2 TRBJ2-3 TRBV30 - CAWSVARTSSSTDTQYF TGTGCCTGGAGTGTAGCCAGGACTAGCAGTAGCACAGATACGCAGTATTTT
TRBD1 TRBJ1-5 TRBV28 - CASSFHGTGNQPQHF TGTGCCAGCAGTTTCCACGGGACAGGCAATCAGCCCCAGCATTTT
- TRBJ2-3 TRBV3-1 - CASSQPRRGFTSTDTQYF TGTGCCAGCAGCCAGCCGAGGCGGGGATTTACTAGCACAGATACGCAGTATTTT
- TRBJ2-3 TRBV20-1 many CSAREISSRDTQYF TGCAGTGCTAGAGAGATTAGCAGCAGAGATACGCAGTATTTT
TRBD2 TRBJ2-1 TRBV28 - CASTIRRGTLGSYNEQFF TGTGCCAGCACCATACGGCGGGGGACCCTAGGCTCCTACAATGAGCAGTTCTTC
TRBD2 TRBJ2-5 TRBV12-3/TRBV12-4 - CASSAKLLALAGGETQYF TGTGCCAGCAGCGCGAAGTTGCTAGCACTAGCGGGAGGAGAGACCCAGTACTTC
- TRBJ2-7 TRBV28 few CASSSVRGSYEQYF TGTGCCAGCAGCTCCGTTAGGGGAAGCTACGAGCAGTACTTC
TRBD2 TRBJ2-5 TRBV11-3 few CASSLGTGAGEGETQYF TGTGCCAGCAGCTTAGGAACAGGAGCGGGAGAGGGAGAGACCCAGTACTTC
TRBD1 TRBJ1-5 TRBV7-6 few CASSLAGQGGSQPQHF TGTGCCAGCAGCTTAGCAGGACAGGGGGGGAGTCAGCCCCAGCATTTT
TRBD1 TRBJ2-3 TRBV9 - CASSKTGTGTDTQYF TGTGCCAGCAGCAAAACCGGGACAGGCACAGATACGCAGTATTTT